This TCR beta chain was retrieved from a study of CD8 T cells in Susac syndrome. After removal of 1 base from V and 5 bases from J, the junction contained 5 bases not matched to a gene. The CDR3 sequence is 16 residues long. Roughly 0.5 to 1 ug RNA was reverse transcribed with random hexamers. Across 54 Vbeta and 13 Jbeta, immunoSEQ multiplex PCR amplified TCR beta CDR3. In TCRdb, the immunoSEQ multiplex PCR reads were re-called with MiXCR into one record per CDR3 protein. The data contain fewer than 350,000 distinct CDR3 sequences, 65% to 90% of them singletons. From blood CD8+ and CD4+ T cells, TCR beta sequences were generated. Multiple sclerosis controls were treatment-naive patients with stable or active relapsing-remitting disease.

The chain carries TRBV12-3 or TRBV12-4 and TRBJ2-1; 10 bases line up with TRBD2. This TCR derives from a human donor with multiple sclerosis. The sample comprised CD8+ T cells from PBMCs. Here the CDR3 reads CASSLVYTSGDNEQFF. The CDR3 region has the DNA TGTGCCAGCAGTTTAGTATATACTAGCGGGGACAATGAGCAGTTCTTC.